One and the same sample provided the 22 T cell receptor beta chains below, sequenced in a study of cytomegalovirus exposure and HLA in healthy donors. The study ran its PCR with 60 Vbeta and 13 Jbeta primers. The method was immunoSEQ multiplex PCR; TCRdb's version includes in-frame clones alone and lacks a portion of them. The sample has 150,000 to 200,000 clones; 78% are singletons. The sample consisted of PBMCs. The receptors stem from a woman aged 25 to 39 in good health and CMV-seropositive.

CDR3 nucleotides: TGTGCCAGCAGCTTTCCCGACAGGACCTACGAGCAGTACTTC. Amino acids: CASSFPDRTYEQYF. The rearrangement joins TRBV5-6 to TRBJ2-7; perhaps TRBD1 as D (6 bases). The CDR3 has 14 amino acids. Germline CDR1 SGHDT, CDR2 YYEEEE. Deletions cut 2 bases from V and 2 bases from J, with 11 bases between.

The rearrangement uses TRBV9 and TRBJ2-1, with D perhaps matching TRBD1 (6 bases). The CDR3 extends over 15 amino acids. Germline CDR1 is SGDLS and CDR2 is YYNGEE. Trimming removed 2 bases from V and 6 bases from J, with 15 bases in between. The CDR3 here is CASSVGTSQRNEQFF. CDR3 nucleotide sequence: TGTGCCAGCAGCGTCGGGACATCCCAACGCAATGAGCAGTTCTTC.

This clone was seen only once. The CDR3 region has the DNA TGTGCCAGCAGCCGGGACTCCACGACCTACGAGCAGTACTTC. It specifies CASSRDSTTYEQYF. The chain carries TRBV27 and TRBJ2-7; D may be TRBD2 (6 bases). This CDR3 comprises 14 residues. The V end lost 6 bases, the J end lost 2 bases, and 14 bases lay between the germline ends. Germline CDR1 MNHEY, CDR2 SMNVEV (reference sequence).

The J gene is TRBJ2-7, the V gene TRBV10-3, with TRBD1 matching over 7 bases. Germline trimming cut 8 bases from V and 2 bases from J; bases unmatched to any gene: 6. Per germline, CDR1 ENHRY and CDR2 SYGVKD. The CDR3 loop spans 13 amino acids. CDR3 sequence: CAIGTAEPYEQYF. Written as DNA, the CDR3 is TGTGCCATCGGGACAGCGGAACCCTACGAGCAGTACTTC.

V is TRBV15 and J is TRBJ1-5; D not resolved. Trimming shortened V by 5 bases and J by 3 bases, and 14 bases separated the two germline ends. The CDR3 has 15 residues. The germline gives CDR1 LNHNV, CDR2 YYDKDF (reference sequence). The DNA of the CDR3 is TGTGCCACCAGCCCCCGGACGCGGGACAATCAGCCCCAGCATTTT. Its translation is CATSPRTRDNQPQHF.

The chain has TRBV19 and TRBJ2-2; the match to TRBD2 covers 9 bases. Germline V gene sequence: CDR1 LNHDA, CDR2 SQIVND (reference sequence). The CDR3 is made up of 19 amino acids. V lost 5 bases and J lost 4; bases outside the gene matches: 17. As DNA, the CDR3 is TGTGCCAGTAGTCCTCTCGTGCTAGCGGGAAAGAGGGGCACCGGGGAGCTGTTTTTT. Residues: CASSPLVLAGKRGTGELFF.

This clone occurred once. The J gene is TRBJ1-1, the V gene TRBV7-3; TRBD1 agrees at 8 bases. V trimming: 4 bases; J trimming: 8 bases; junction bases outside the gene matches: 3. The germline CDR1 and CDR2 sequences are SGHTA and FQGTGA. The CDR3 extends over 12 amino acids. The CDR3 sequence is CASSSTGAEAFF. CDR3 DNA: TGTGCCAGCAGCTCGACAGGGGCAGAAGCTTTCTTT.

The genes are TRBV5-6 and TRBJ1-5; 7 bases agree with TRBD1. Germline trimming cut 2 bases from V and 0 bases from J; bases unmatched to any gene: 2. Germline V lookup: CDR1 SGHDT, CDR2 YYEEEE. The CDR3 spans 15 residues. The CDR3 here is CASSLGGYSNQPQHF. The CDR3 DNA follows: TGTGCCAGCAGCTTAGGGGGCTATAGCAATCAGCCCCAGCATTTT. Combining the CDR3 with reference TRBV5-6 and TRBJ1-5 gives the whole variable domain DAGVTQSPTHLIKTRGQQVTLRCSPKSGHDTVSWYQQALGQGPQFIFQYYEEEERQRGNFPDRFSGHQFPNYSSELNVNALLLGDSALYLCASSLGGYSNQPQHFGDGTRLSIL.

This clone was seen just once. This chain uses TRBV6-1 with TRBJ1-5; TRBD1 aligns across 9 bases. This CDR3 contains 15 residues. Germline V CDR1 and CDR2: MNHNS, SASEGT. V was clipped by 4 bases and J by 2 bases; unmatched bases: 3. The CDR3 region is CASSGDRGGNQPQHF. For the CDR3, the DNA is TGTGCCAGCAGTGGCGACAGGGGGGGCAATCAGCCCCAGCATTTT.

This sequence joins TRBV10-3 and TRBJ2-5; 9 bases agree with TRBD2. The J call could be wrong; TRBJ2-7 is a better fit for the DNA end. CDR1 is ENHRY and CDR2 is SYGVKD in the germline V gene. This CDR3 is built from 18 residues. The CDR3, as DNA: TGTGCCATCAGTGAGTCGGGCGGGGGGGATTTAAGCTCCTACGAGCAGTACTTC. Translated, it gives CAISESGGGDLSSYEQYF.

This clone was detected once. V gene TRBV5-1 combines with J gene TRBJ2-1, with TRBD2 matching over 11 bases. J lost 5 bases, V lost 1 base, and 5 bases had no gene match. In germline, CDR1 is SGHRS, CDR2 YFSETQ. There are 16 residues in the CDR3. DNA of the CDR3: TGCGCCAGCAGCTTGTTAGCGGGAGGGCCCAACAATGAGCAGTTCTTC. It yields the protein CASSLLAGGPNNEQFF.

The rearrangement links TRBV28 to TRBJ2-7, with 9 bases lining up with TRBD1. Per germline, CDR1 MDHEN and CDR2 SYDVKM. This CDR3 has 14 amino acids. V lost 5 bases and J lost 3; bases outside the gene matches: 5. The CDR3 loop reads CASSTDRGGYEQYF. As DNA, the CDR3 is TGTGCCAGCAGTACGGACAGGGGCGGCTACGAGCAGTACTTC.

Comment on this clone: The sample holds other DNA sequences that translate to the same CDR3. This chain uses TRBV13 with TRBJ2-3, with D maybe TRBD2 (7 bases). The CDR3 is 15 residues long. From germline, CDR1 is PRHDT and CDR2 FYEKMQ (reference sequence). Trimming removed 5 bases from V and 0 bases from J, with 12 bases in between. Here the CDR3 DNA reads TGTGCCAGCAGCCTAAAGGGGGGGAGCACAGATACGCAGTATTTT. It yields the protein CASSLKGGSTDTQYF.

V usage is TRBV6-5 and J usage is TRBJ1-1; D gene unclear. The V gene lost 2 bases and the J gene lost 4 bases, with 11 bases spanning the gap. This CDR3 has 14 residues. Per germline, CDR1 MNHEY and CDR2 SVGAGI. CDR3 region: CASSYGGSFTEAFF. The CDR3 nucleotides are TGTGCCAGCAGTTACGGCGGCAGTTTCACTGAAGCTTTCTTT.

The V and J genes are TRBV4-2 and TRBJ1-4; no definite D call. Germline V CDR1 and CDR2: LGHNA, YNFKEQ. The CDR3 sequence is 14 residues long. V shed 5 bases and J shed 8 bases, with 15 bases lying between them. The chain's CDR3 is CASSWTEIGEKLFF. The CDR3 DNA reads TGTGCCAGCAGCTGGACTGAAATCGGGGAAAAACTGTTTTTT.

The chain recombines TRBV27 with TRBJ2-3, with 7 bases matching TRBD2. The CDR3 consists of 15 residues. The V and J ends lost 2 bases and 3 bases, in that order; junction bases with no gene match: 5. CDR1 is MNHEY, CDR2 SMNVEV, per germline (reference sequence). The CDR3 DNA follows: TGTGCCAGCAGTTTAACACTAGCGACAACAGATACGCAGTATTTT. It specifies CASSLTLATTDTQYF.

J is TRBJ2-1 and V is TRBV28; 9 bases agree with TRBD1. CDR3 length equals 14 residues. Germline values: CDR1 MDHEN, CDR2 SYDVKM. V dropped 9 bases and J dropped 4; count of bases not matched to a gene: 7. The CDR3 spells CASSRDREYNEQFF. The CDR3 coding sequence is TGTGCCAGTAGCCGGGACAGGGAATACAATGAGCAGTTCTTC. Variable domain in full (rest from reference TRBV28 and TRBJ2-1): DVKVTQSSRYLVKRTGEKVFLECVQDMDHENMFWYRQDPGLGLRLIYFSYDVKMKEKGDIPEGYSVSREKKERFSLILESASTNQTSMYLCASSRDREYNEQFFGPGTRLTVL.

This clone was counted once. CDR3 sequence reads: CASSPRGTNYGYTF. The CDR3, as DNA: TGTGCCAGCAGCCCCAGGGGGACGAACTATGGCTACACCTTC. The chain joins TRBV7-6 to TRBJ1-2; 7 nucleotides agree with TRBD1. Germline-derived CDR1 and CDR2 are SGHVS and FNYEAQ. The CDR3 loop spans 14 amino acids. Trimming cost V 5 bases and J 2 bases; bases outside gene matches: 5.

The rearrangement links TRBV18 to TRBJ1-2; TRBD1 agrees at 7 bases. The V and J ends lost 6 bases and 5 bases, in that order; junction bases with no gene match: 6. Germline V gives CDR1 KGHSH, CDR2 LQKENI. This CDR3 contains 13 residues. In DNA, the CDR3 is TGTGCCAGCTCTCGACAGGGAGAGTATGGCTACACCTTC. Its translation is CASSRQGEYGYTF.

The chain combines TRBV11-2 with TRBJ1-6; tentatively, D is TRBD1 (6 bases). The CDR3 has 12 amino acids. The germline V gene encodes CDR1 SGHAT and CDR2 FQNNGV. Trimming removed 7 bases at V and 9 bases at J, with 10 bases between. The CDR3 sequence is CASKDRFSPLHF. The CDR3 DNA sequence: TGTGCCAGCAAAGACAGGTTTTCACCCCTCCACTTT.

Note on this clone: This sample also contains other DNA sequences that code for the same CDR3. The chain employs TRBV28 and TRBJ1-3; D unresolved. The CDR3 length is 14 residues. Germline V gene sequence: CDR1 MDHEN, CDR2 SYDVKM. V lost 5 bases, J lost 4 bases, and 12 bases lay in between. This CDR3 reads CASSPPTDGNTIYF. The CDR3 DNA is TGTGCCAGCAGTCCCCCCACAGACGGAAACACCATATATTTT.

CDR3 bases: TGTGCCAGCAGTGAGGGAAACAGGGGGTCGAATACTGAAGCTTTCTTT. It encodes CASSEGNRGSNTEAFF. This chain joins TRBV2 and TRBJ1-1; 8 bases fit TRBD1. CDR1 is SNHLY, CDR2 FYNNEI, per germline. V lost 3 bases and J lost 5; bases outside the gene matches: 11. The CDR3 consists of 16 residues. Full variable domain (rest looked up from reference TRBV2 and TRBJ1-1): EPEVTQTPSHQVTQMGQEVILRCVPISNHLYFYWYRQILGQKVEFLVSFYNNEISEKSEIFDDQFSVERPDGSNFTLKIRSTKLEDSAMYFCASSEGNRGSNTEAFFGQGTRLTVV.